These T cell receptor beta chains were read from a single sample in a study of blood T cell repertoires in COVID-19. The assay was immunoSEQ multiplex PCR, and TCRdb's table has in-frame clones only and misses some. The table shows 120,000 to 150,000 clones, with 65% to 85% occurring only once. Sequencing input: PBMCs or T cells enriched from blood (not recorded which). The receptor set was obtained from a woman aged 45 to 65 who had been exposed to COVID-19. Each CDR3 is given with its conserved first and last residue. A D gene is named only where the DNA matches it firmly. Some rows have no size entry. The others give once, few or many, or a class for an expanded clone.

clone_size j_call v_call d_call cdr3_aa cdr3_nt
- TRBJ1-6 TRBV4-3 TRBD1 CASSQVRIPGTDGRVNSPLHF TGCGCCAGCAGCCAAGTCCGCATCCCGGGGACAGACGGACGGGTAAATTCACCCCTCCACTTT
- TRBJ2-3 TRBV6-5 - CASSFRGGDTQYF TGTGCCAGCAGTTTTCGGGGTGGAGATACGCAGTATTTT
- TRBJ1-5 TRBV4-3 - CASSQDSTANQPQHF TGCGCCAGCAGCCAAGACTCGACAGCAAATCAGCCCCAGCATTTT
- TRBJ1-1 TRBV15 TRBD1 CATSRGGQGGYAEAFF TGTGCCACCAGCAGAGGGGGACAGGGAGGTTATGCTGAAGCTTTCTTT
- TRBJ1-4 TRBV2 TRBD1 CASSWDRATNEKLFF TGTGCCAGCAGTTGGGACAGAGCAACTAATGAAAAACTGTTTTTT
once TRBJ2-6 TRBV5-1 - CASSLAVSGANVLTF TGCGCCAGCAGCTTGGCAGTCTCTGGGGCCAACGTCCTGACTTTC
once TRBJ1-2 TRBV7-9 - CASSSQPTGWGYGYTF TGTGCCAGCAGCTCCCAACCGACAGGTTGGGGGTATGGCTACACCTTC
- TRBJ1-6 TRBV7-2 - CASSFTVNNSPLHF TGTGCCAGCAGCTTTACAGTAAATAATTCACCCCTCCACTTT
few TRBJ1-2 TRBV6-5 - CASSYGRASAGSYTF TGTGCCAGCAGTTACGGGAGGGCCTCTGCGGGGAGCTACACCTTC
- TRBJ2-7 TRBV9 TRBD2 CASSVGLAGFSEQYF TGTGCCAGCAGCGTAGGACTAGCGGGATTCAGCGAGCAGTACTTC
- TRBJ1-3 TRBV4-3 TRBD1 CASSPRVGTGVGNTIYF TGCGCCAGCAGCCCAAGGGTTGGGACAGGGGTTGGAAACACCATATATTTT
- TRBJ1-3 TRBV20-1 TRBD1 CSASDRYRGTGNTIYF TGCAGTGCTAGTGATAGGTACAGGGGTACCGGAAACACCATATATTTT
- TRBJ1-5 TRBV2 - CASRNSRLSNQPQHF TGTGCCAGCAGGAATTCCAGGTTAAGCAATCAGCCCCAGCATTTT
- TRBJ2-1 TRBV30 - CGGLAIHYNEQFF TGCGGGGGGCTAGCGATACACTACAATGAGCAGTTCTTC
- TRBJ2-6 TRBV4-3 TRBD2 CASSQGGTSGYSGANVLTF TGCGCCAGCAGCCAAGGGGGAACTAGCGGTTACTCTGGGGCCAACGTCCTGACTTTC
- TRBJ2-2 TRBV19 TRBD2 CASSRVKLAGGTGELFF TGTGCCAGTAGTCGGGTAAAACTAGCGGGAGGCACCGGGGAGCTGTTTTTT
- TRBJ2-3 TRBV5-8 TRBD1 CASSQDRPIDTQYF TGTGCCAGCAGTCAGGACAGGCCGATTGATACGCAGTATTTT
- TRBJ2-5 TRBV2 - CASRQETVPETQYF TGTGCCAGCAGGCAAGAGACAGTTCCGGAGACCCAGTACTTC
- TRBJ1-1 TRBV27 - CASSTQGFGDTEAFF TGTGCCAGCAGTACCCAAGGATTTGGAGACACTGAAGCTTTCTTT
- TRBJ2-7 TRBV11-2 - CASSLPGGRNYEQYF TGTGCCAGCAGCTTACCTGGGGGGAGGAACTACGAGCAGTACTTC
once TRBJ1-1 TRBV10-3 - CAISELMKQITEAFF TGTGCCATCAGTGAGCTTATGAAACAGATCACTGAAGCTTTCTTT
- TRBJ2-6 TRBV24-1 TRBD1 CATSDFRGNSGANVLTF TGTGCCACCAGTGATTTCAGGGGGAACTCTGGGGCCAACGTCCTGACTTTC
- TRBJ1-2 TRBV6-2/TRBV6-3 - CASSRGNSYGYTF TGTGCCAGCAGTCGAGGGAACAGCTATGGCTACACCTTC
- TRBJ1-2 TRBV10-3 - CAISFEGGYGYTF TGTGCCATCAGTTTTGAGGGAGGGTATGGCTACACCTTC
few TRBJ2-6 TRBV6-4 - CASSEGTTGANVLTF TGTGCCAGCAGTGAAGGGACAACTGGGGCCAACGTCCTGACTTTC
- TRBJ2-6 TRBV18 - CASSPREGRGSGANVLTF TGTGCCAGCTCACCACGGGAGGGCAGGGGCTCTGGGGCCAACGTCCTGACTTTC
- TRBJ1-4 TRBV19 TRBD1 CASSIRGRGTNEKLFF TGTGCCAGTAGTATTAGGGGGCGCGGAACTAACGAAAAACTGTTTTTT
- TRBJ2-3 TRBV6-4 TRBD2 CASSQLAGATDTQYF TGTGCCAGCAGCCAACTAGCGGGGGCCACAGATACGCAGTATTTT
- TRBJ2-2 TRBV5-1 TRBD2 CASSLTSGGSNTGELFF TGCGCCAGCAGCTTGACTAGCGGGGGGTCGAACACCGGGGAGCTGTTTTTT
- TRBJ1-2 TRBV4-3 TRBD1 CASSHGTGETYGYTF TGCGCCAGCAGCCATGGGACAGGGGAGACCTATGGCTACACCTTC
once TRBJ1-3 TRBV24-1 - CATAGNTIYF TGTGCCACCGCGGGAAACACCATATATTTT
- TRBJ1-3 TRBV6-5 - CASSRRGWSGNTIYF TGTGCCAGCAGTCGCAGGGGATGGTCTGGAAACACCATATATTTT
- TRBJ2-2 TRBV19 TRBD1 CASGPRTGVAGELFF TGTGCCAGTGGACCCCGGACAGGGGTCGCCGGGGAGCTGTTTTTT
few TRBJ1-1 TRBV27 - CASSLNGGTEAFF TGTGCCAGCAGTTTAAACGGAGGAACTGAAGCTTTCTTT
- TRBJ2-1 TRBV30 - CAWNNWNEQFF TGTGCCTGGAACAATTGGAATGAGCAGTTCTTC
- TRBJ2-7 TRBV6-5 - CASSYSRLGVYEQYF TGTGCCAGCAGTTACTCGAGACTAGGAGTCTACGAGCAGTACTTC
- TRBJ1-2 TRBV5-6 - CASNEPGALYGYTF TGTGCCAGCAACGAACCGGGAGCCCTCTATGGCTACACCTTC
- TRBJ1-1 TRBV5-1 - CASSLLPGVGTEAFF TGCGCCAGCAGCTTGCTACCGGGGGTGGGCACTGAAGCTTTCTTT
- TRBJ2-7 TRBV11-2 TRBD2 CASSLGGLAGGASYEQYF TGTGCCAGCAGCTTAGGGGGACTAGCGGGAGGGGCCTCCTACGAGCAGTACTTC
- TRBJ1-2 TRBV27 - CASRDTGSIYGYTF TGTGCCAGCAGGGACACCGGGAGTATCTATGGCTACACCTTC
- TRBJ2-7 TRBV20-1 - CSVPSSYEQYF TGCAGTGTCCCGAGCTCCTACGAGCAGTACTTC